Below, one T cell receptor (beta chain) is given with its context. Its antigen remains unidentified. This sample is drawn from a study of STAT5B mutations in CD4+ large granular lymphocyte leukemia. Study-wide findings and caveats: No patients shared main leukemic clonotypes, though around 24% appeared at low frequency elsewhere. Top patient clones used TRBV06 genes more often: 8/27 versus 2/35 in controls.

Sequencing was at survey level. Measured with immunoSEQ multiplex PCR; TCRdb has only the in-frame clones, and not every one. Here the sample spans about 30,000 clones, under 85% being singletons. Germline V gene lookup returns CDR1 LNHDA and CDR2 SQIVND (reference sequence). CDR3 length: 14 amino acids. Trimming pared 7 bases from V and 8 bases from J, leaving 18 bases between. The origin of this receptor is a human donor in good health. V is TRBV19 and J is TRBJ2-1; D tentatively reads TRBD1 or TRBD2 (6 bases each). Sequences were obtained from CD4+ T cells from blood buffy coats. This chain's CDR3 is CASTESWGAHEQFF. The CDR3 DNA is TGTGCCAGTACCGAAAGTTGGGGGGCGCATGAGCAGTTCTTC.